The 12 T cell receptor beta chains below were found in one sample sequenced in a study of blood T cell repertoires in COVID-19. Sequenced by immunoSEQ multiplex PCR; TCRdb stores in-frame clones only, minus some. Counted here are around 290,000 clones, approximately 89% occurring once; the ten biggest clones make up around 8%. The specimen was peripheral blood. The receptor source for this set is a woman between 50 and 59 years old who had recovered from COVID-19.

This clone has only one observation. The rearrangement uses TRBV28 and TRBJ1-1, with 7 nucleotides matching TRBD1. The CDR3 consists of 12 residues. The trim removed 3 bases at V and 7 bases at J, leaving 2 bases unmatched. In germline, CDR1 is MDHEN, CDR2 SYDVKM. The CDR3 is CASSLGQFEAFF. CDR3 sequence (DNA): TGTGCCAGCAGTTTGGGACAGTTTGAAGCTTTCTTT.

The rearrangement uses TRBV11-3 and TRBJ2-1; TRBD2 matches at 11 bases. V lost 2 bases, J lost 8 bases, and 2 bases stayed unmatched. The CDR3 spans 14 residues. Germline assignment: CDR1 SGHNT and CDR2 YENEEA. This CDR3 reads CASSLLAGGHEQFF. The CDR3 DNA is TGTGCCAGCAGCTTACTAGCGGGAGGTCATGAGCAGTTCTTC.

The chain combines TRBV27 with TRBJ2-7; 7 nucleotides align to TRBD1. CDR1 MNHEY and CDR2 SMNVEV come from the germline V gene (reference sequence). Unmatched junction bases numbered 5, after V lost 6 bases and J lost 3 bases. There are 13 residues in the CDR3. The CDR3 DNA reads TGTGCCAGCAGACGACAGGGAAACTACGAGCAGTACTTC. Its protein product is CASRRQGNYEQYF.

This chain links TRBV6-2 or TRBV6-3 with TRBJ1-5, with D possibly being TRBD1 (5 bases). The germline V gene has CDR1 MNHEY and CDR2 SVGEGT. Trimming took 6 bases from V and 0 from J, leaving 12 bases between them. The CDR3 contains 15 residues. The CDR3 is CASSLDGGSNQPQHF. For the CDR3, the DNA is TGTGCCAGCAGCCTGGACGGGGGTAGCAATCAGCCCCAGCATTTT.

The chain links TRBV11-2 to TRBJ2-2; 7 positions match TRBD2. CDR3 length: 14 residues. Germline-derived CDR1 and CDR2 are SGHAT and FQNNGV. V lost 7 bases, J lost 6 bases, and 8 bases stayed unmatched. The CDR3 reads CASTPEAGAGELFF. The CDR3 DNA is TGTGCCAGCACACCGGAGGCGGGGGCCGGGGAGCTGTTTTTT.

The rearrangement uses TRBV5-1 and TRBJ1-4; the match to TRBD1 covers 7 bases. After removal of 0 bases from V and 3 bases from J, the junction contained 2 bases not matched to a gene. This CDR3 has 15 residues. Germline V gene lookup returns CDR1 SGHRS and CDR2 YFSETQ. This chain's CDR3 is CASSLEDRPNEKLFF. The CDR3 nucleotides read TGCGCCAGCAGCTTGGAGGACAGGCCTAATGAAAAACTGTTTTTT.

This clone appeared once. The chain combines TRBV6-6 with TRBJ2-1; possibly TRBD1 for D (6 bases). Between the trimmed V and J ends, which lost 2 bases and 5 bases, there was a span of 10 bases. CDR1 MNHNY and CDR2 SVGAGI come from the germline V gene (reference sequence). This CDR3 has 14 amino acids. In DNA form, the CDR3 reads TGTGCCAGCAGTTACCCGACAGGTAACAATGAGCAGTTCTTC. Translated, it gives CASSYPTGNNEQFF.

In its sample, this clone was seen a few times. The V call is TRBV2, the J call TRBJ2-1, with 9 bases fitting TRBD2. Germline trimming cut 10 bases from V and 7 bases from J; bases unmatched to any gene: 14. The germline V gene has CDR1 SNHLY and CDR2 FYNNEI. The CDR3 covers 15 residues. The CDR3 here is CATRKAGGVGNEQFF. In DNA, the CDR3 is TGTGCCACCCGGAAAGCGGGAGGAGTGGGAAATGAGCAGTTCTTC.

The CDR3 DNA is TGTGCCAGCACTTCCGGGTTTAGCTCTGGAAACACCATATATTTT. Its translation: CASTSGFSSGNTIYF. The V call is TRBV6-5, the J call TRBJ1-3; no clear D. The germline V gene encodes CDR1 MNHEY and CDR2 SVGAGI. This CDR3 contains 15 residues. Trimming shortened V by 7 bases and J by 0 bases, and 13 bases separated the two germline ends.

This clone was recorded once. This chain connects TRBV7-2 to TRBJ2-3, with a tentative D call TRBD1 (6 bases). In germline, CDR1 is SGHTA, CDR2 FQGNSA. CDR3 length: 14 residues. Trimming took 5 bases from V and 0 from J, leaving 9 bases between them. CDR3 protein: CASSAQGSTDTQYF. The CDR3 DNA reads as TGTGCCAGCAGCGCACAGGGAAGCACAGATACGCAGTATTTT.

This sequence joins TRBV14 and TRBJ2-2; tentatively, D is TRBD1 (5 bases). CDR1 and CDR2 from the germline V gene are SGHDN and FVKESK. V was trimmed by 4 bases and J by 8 bases, leaving 8 bases between them. The CDR3 totals 12 residues. As DNA, the CDR3 is TGTGCCAGCAGCCTATGGACAGGGGAGCTGTTTTTT. Translation: CASSLWTGELFF.

The V call is TRBV30, the J call TRBJ2-7, with a weak D call TRBD1 (5 bases). V was trimmed by 2 bases and J by 5 bases, leaving 10 bases between them. CDR1 is GTSNPN and CDR2 is SVGIG in the germline V gene (reference sequence). The CDR3 loop spans 12 amino acids. CDR3 sequence reads: CAWSLQGHEQYF. The CDR3 DNA reads TGTGCCTGGAGTCTCCAGGGCCACGAGCAGTACTTC. Looking up the rest from reference TRBV30 and TRBJ2-7 gives the full variable domain: SQTIHQWPATLVQPVGSPLSLECTVEGTSNPNLYWYRQAAGRGLQLLFYSVGIGQISSEVPQNLSASRPQDRQFILSSKKLLLSDSGFYLCAWSLQGHEQYFGPGTRLTVT.